This entry lists 22 T cell receptor beta chains sequenced from one sample in a study of T cell responses to AZD1222 COVID-19 vaccine. Here immunoSEQ multiplex PCR was the method, and the copy in TCRdb shows in-frame clones only, minus some. The table records roughly 160,000 clones, 75% to 90% of them present only once. The sequenced sample was peripheral blood, obtained on day 0 of AZD1222 vaccination. The receptors originated from an adult in good health.

This chain uses TRBV3-1 (or the pseudogene TRBV3-2) with TRBJ1-2, with D unclear. CDR3 length: 14 residues. V shed 2 bases and J shed 4 bases, with 11 bases lying between them. In germline, CDR1 is LGHDT, CDR2 YNNKEL (reference sequence). For the CDR3, the DNA is TGTGCCAGCAGCCAAACGGATTTGGGCTATGGCTACACCTTC. Protein: CASSQTDLGYGYTF.

The rearrangement links TRBV5-6 to TRBJ1-2; D uncertain. The V end was cut by 2 bases, the J end by 3 bases, with 11 bases between. From germline, CDR1 is SGHDT and CDR2 YYEEEE. The CDR3 is made up of 14 amino acids. The CDR3 protein is CASSFSSVYYGYTF. CDR3 in DNA: TGTGCCAGCAGCTTTTCGTCAGTTTACTATGGCTACACCTTC. The full variable domain, with the rest looked up from reference TRBV5-6 and TRBJ1-2, is DAGVTQSPTHLIKTRGQQVTLRCSPKSGHDTVSWYQQALGQGPQFIFQYYEEEERQRGNFPDRFSGHQFPNYSSELNVNALLLGDSALYLCASSFSSVYYGYTFGSGTRLTVV.

The V gene is TRBV19, the J gene TRBJ1-5; no definite D call. Germline CDR1 is LNHDA and CDR2 is SQIVND (reference sequence). Trimming shortened V by 8 bases and J by 3 bases, and 11 bases separated the two germline ends. The CDR3 loop spans 13 amino acids. The CDR3 sequence: CASHGNFNQPQHF. The DNA for the CDR3 is TGTGCCAGTCACGGGAATTTCAATCAGCCCCAGCATTTT.

The J gene is TRBJ2-3, the V gene TRBV11-3; D remains unclear. V was shortened by 1 base and J by 0 bases, with 2 bases between the two germline ends. The germline gives CDR1 SGHNT, CDR2 YENEEA. The CDR3 extends over 13 amino acids. The CDR3 region is CASSLVSTDTQYF. CDR3 coding DNA: TGTGCCAGCAGCTTAGTTAGCACAGATACGCAGTATTTT. The full variable domain, rest sourced from reference TRBV11-3 and TRBJ2-3, is EAGVVQSPRYKIIEKKQPVAFWCNPISGHNTLYWYLQNLGQGPELLIRYENEEAVDDSQLPKDRFSAERLKGVDSTLKIQPAELGDSAVYLCASSLVSTDTQYFGPGTRLTVL.

This CDR3 is CATSRTGNEKLFF. For the CDR3, the DNA is TGTGCCACCAGCAGAACAGGGAATGAAAAACTGTTTTTT. This chain connects TRBV15 to TRBJ1-4, with a weak D call TRBD1 (6 bases). CDR3 size: 13 residues. V was shortened by 2 bases and J by 5 bases, with 6 bases between the two germline ends. The germline V gene encodes CDR1 LNHNV and CDR2 YYDKDF (reference sequence). Based on the CDR3 plus reference TRBV15 and TRBJ1-4, the full variable domain is DAMVIQNPRYQVTQFGKPVTLSCSQTLNHNVMYWYQQKSSQAPKLLFHYYDKDFNNEADTPDNFQSRRPNTSFCFLDIRSPGLGDTAMYLCATSRTGNEKLFFGSGTQLSVL.

V usage is TRBV13 and J usage is TRBJ2-7, with TRBD1 identical over 12 bases. CDR1 and CDR2 from the germline V gene are PRHDT and FYEKMQ (reference sequence). Trimming at V came to 4 bases and at J to 9 bases, leaving 4 bases not matched to a gene. This CDR3 is 13 amino acids long. CDR3 amino acids: CASSSGTGGLQYF. The CDR3 DNA reads as TGTGCCAGCAGCTCCGGGACAGGGGGCTTGCAGTACTTC.

The chain is built from TRBV5-1 and TRBJ2-3; D call uncertain. The CDR3 is made up of 11 amino acids. V lost 6 bases, J lost 4 bases, and 6 bases lay in between. Germline CDR1 and CDR2: SGHRS and YFSETQ. In DNA, the CDR3 is TGCGCCAGCAACGCCCCAGATACGCAGTATTTT. Residues: CASNAPDTQYF.

This clone occurred once. V is TRBV9 and J is TRBJ1-6, with D perhaps matching TRBD1 (6 bases). Germline V gene lookup returns CDR1 SGDLS and CDR2 YYNGEE. The V and J ends lost 4 bases and 10 bases respectively, with 15 bases between them. This CDR3 has 14 residues. The CDR3 sequence is CASSRQERGSPLHF. The CDR3 DNA reads as TGTGCCAGCAGCCGACAGGAGAGAGGGTCACCCCTCCACTTT.

The genes are TRBV7-9 and TRBJ2-7; D is undetermined. Germline V lookup: CDR1 SEHNR, CDR2 FQNEAQ (reference sequence). V lost 5 bases and J lost 2, with 16 bases in between. CDR3 size: 15 residues. CDR3 DNA sequence: TGTGCCAGCAGCGACCTAAAGGTGAATGCCTACGAGCAGTACTTC. Translation: CASSDLKVNAYEQYF.

CDR3 nucleotide sequence: TGTGCCAGCAGCTACCAGGGGATTGAGCAGTACTTC. Amino acids: CASSYQGIEQYF. V is TRBV3-1 (or the pseudogene TRBV3-2) and J is TRBJ2-7; D may be TRBD1 (6 bases). The CDR3 has 12 amino acids. Between the trimmed V and J ends, which lost 5 bases and 7 bases, there was a span of 12 bases. Germline V gene data show CDR1 as LGHDT and CDR2 as YNNKEL (reference sequence).

V usage is TRBV4-1 and J usage is TRBJ2-1; tentatively, D is TRBD2 (7 bases). V was clipped by 1 base and J by 4 bases, with 14 bases between them. Germline-derived CDR1 and CDR2 are MGHRA and YSYEKL. CDR3 size: 16 residues. As DNA, the CDR3 is TGCGCCAGCAGCCAAGTGGTGGGGGGGCTTTACAATGAGCAGTTCTTC. It yields the protein CASSQVVGGLYNEQFF.

This clone was counted a single time. The chain links TRBV6-5 to TRBJ2-2; D uncertain. Per the germline V gene, CDR1 is MNHEY and CDR2 is SVGAGI. With 4 bases removed from V and 4 bases from J, the gap between germline ends came to 16 bases. The CDR3 extends over 16 amino acids. The CDR3: CASSSAGGGVTGELFF. The DNA for the CDR3 is TGTGCCAGCAGTTCCGCCGGTGGTGGGGTCACCGGGGAGCTGTTTTTT.

The chain carries TRBV27 and TRBJ1-5; 11 bases align to TRBD1. The CDR3 length is 15 residues. Germline loops: CDR1 MNHEY, CDR2 SMNVEV (reference sequence). V was clipped by 6 bases and J by 7 bases; unmatched bases: 8. The CDR3 region is CASSRTGGFFQPQHF. CDR3 sequence (DNA): TGTGCCAGCAGCCGGACAGGGGGCTTTTTCCAGCCCCAGCATTTT.

This clone has only one observation. The rearrangement uses TRBV12-3 or TRBV12-4 and TRBJ1-3; no reliable D call. CDR3 length: 11 amino acids. V gave up 5 bases and J gave up 9 bases, with 8 bases separating them. The CDR3 here is CASSLFRTIYF. The CDR3 DNA is TGTGCCAGCAGTCTTTTCCGCACCATATATTTT.

The rearrangement links TRBV4-2 to TRBJ2-6; D gene uncertain. Germline V CDR1 and CDR2: LGHNA, YNFKEQ. V was cut by 0 bases and J by 0 bases, with 3 bases left in between. This CDR3 comprises 15 residues. Written as DNA, the CDR3 is TGTGCCAGCAGCCAAGATAGCTCTGGGGCCAACGTCCTGACTTTC. Residues: CASSQDSSGANVLTF.

The chain uses TRBV11-2 and TRBJ2-5; possibly TRBD2 for D (6 bases). V was shortened by 5 bases and J by 5 bases, with 12 bases between the two germline ends. Germline V gives CDR1 SGHAT, CDR2 FQNNGV. This CDR3 comprises 13 residues. The CDR3 reads CASSIGTWETQYF. The CDR3 DNA follows: TGTGCCAGCAGCATCGGGACTTGGGAGACCCAGTACTTC.

This rearrangement joins TRBV7-3 to TRBJ2-2; either TRBD1 or TRBD2 may fit D (6 bases each). The length of the CDR3 is 14 residues. Germline lookup yields CDR1 SGHTA and CDR2 FQGTGA. Between the trimmed V and J ends, which lost 5 bases and 1 base, there was a span of 8 bases. The CDR3 coding sequence is TGTGCCAGCAGCGCGGGACAGAACACCGGGGAGCTGTTTTTT. Residues: CASSAGQNTGELFF.

V is TRBV30 and J is TRBJ1-5; D is unresolved. Trimming stripped 1 base from V and 2 bases from J, with 6 bases between. CDR1 is GTSNPN and CDR2 is SVGIG in the germline V gene (reference sequence). The CDR3 has 13 residues. The CDR3 is CAWSAQGNQPQHF. The CDR3 DNA is TGTGCCTGGAGTGCTCAGGGCAATCAGCCCCAGCATTTT.

The table lists this clone with a count of one. This rearrangement joins TRBV9 to TRBJ2-3, with unresolved D. Trimming left V 2 bases short and J 3 bases short, with 7 bases between. The CDR3 extends over 13 amino acids. Per germline, CDR1 SGDLS and CDR2 YYNGEE. CDR3 in amino acids: CASSVTPTDTQYF. CDR3 coding DNA: TGTGCCAGCAGCGTTACGCCGACAGATACGCAGTATTTT.

The CDR3 is CASRKQGQGLTTEAFF. DNA of the CDR3: TGTGCCAGCAGGAAGCAAGGACAGGGGTTGACCACTGAAGCTTTCTTT. V gene TRBV5-4 combines with J gene TRBJ1-1; 9 bases agree with TRBD1. J gave up 4 bases and V 5 bases, and 12 bases lay outside the gene matches. Germline V gene sequence: CDR1 SGHNT, CDR2 YYREEE (reference sequence). The CDR3 is 16 amino acids.

This rearrangement joins TRBV6-2 or TRBV6-3 to TRBJ2-5; D may correspond to TRBD1 or TRBD2 (6 bases each). V was pared by 4 bases and J by 3 bases, with 15 bases between. The CDR3 has 15 amino acids. Looked up from germline, CDR1 is MNHEY and CDR2 is SVGEGT. CDR3: CASSWEDRREETQYF. In DNA, the CDR3 is TGTGCCAGCAGTTGGGAAGACAGGAGGGAAGAGACCCAGTACTTC.

This clone was seen a single time. V is TRBV4-2 and J is TRBJ2-7; TRBD2 agrees at 8 bases. CDR3 length equals 16 residues. With V trimmed by 0 bases and J by 3 bases, 7 bases remained unmatched. The germline CDR1 and CDR2 sequences are LGHNA and YNFKEQ. CDR3: CASSQDPSGGLYEQYF. DNA of the CDR3: TGTGCCAGCAGCCAAGACCCCTCGGGGGGGCTCTACGAGCAGTACTTC.